The entry that follows covers one T cell receptor (beta chain) sequence. Which antigen it targets is not known. The sample is drawn from a study of monozygotic twins with inflammatory bowel disease (dated by TCRdb to between 2018 and 2020). The study in broad terms: The complete study included approximately 30 monozygotic twin pairs: 19 IBD-discordant Danish pairs and nine German pairs, of which four were IBD-concordant and five were IBD-discordant. The search for disease-associated traits relied mainly on comparing, within discordant pairs, IBD patients with their genetically identical healthy co-twins. Each individual had, on average, about 151 000 unique TCRalpha sequences and 181 000 unique TCRbeta sequences available for analysis. Results and caveats for the whole study, not just this receptor: The analysis was unable to tell apart different T cell subtypes. Because patients were on differing immunosuppressive treatments, the repertoires may have picked up extra background noise and inter-individual variability. Repertoire similarity did not differ between concordant and discordant twins, possibly due to limited statistical power. The results gave no support for a single strong signal or clonotype linked to IBD. TCRbeta repertoire diversity, by inverse Simpson index, was decreased in IBD patients compared with their healthy co-twins. IBD patients shared fewer clonotypes with other individuals than healthy twins did, most markedly in patients showing signs of disease activity.

The library came from 5' RACE. Each TCR library was prepared from about 3,400 ng of total RNA. For each sample, cDNA synthesis with SMARTScribe reverse transcriptase was split into eight separate reactions. During cDNA synthesis, template switching introduced unique molecular identifiers that contained a 6-nucleotide sample barcode. TCRalpha and TCRbeta cDNA was amplified in two nested PCRs of approximately 16 and 10 cycles, and bead purification was carried out after each PCR. Before amplification, the cDNA was treated with uracil DNA-glycosylase and purified using the QIAquick PCR purification kit. In the second PCR, Illumina TruSeq-compatible adapters and sample-specific barcodes were added. Library quality and concentration were checked on TapeStation and Qubit, and libraries were pooled at around 4.9 ng each. Pooled libraries were sequenced on an Illumina HiSeq2500 single-index Rapid Run with 2 x 100 bp reads and custom sequencing primers. The authors' pipeline ran thus. UMI-based consensus assembly with MiGEC version 1.2.6 was used to correct PCR and sequencing errors. MiXCR version 2.1.1 was used for V(D)J alignment, clonotype assembly and CDR3 extraction. To normalise gene usage, clonotype sharing and MAIT/NKT TCR abundance, the analysis used the top 1000, 10 000 and 20 000 clonotypes per sample. After downsampling to 27 000 UMIs, diversity was calculated as the inverse Simpson index using the vegan R package. Paired Mann-Whitney U tests were applied to discordant twin pairs, with Benjamini-Hochberg correction for multiple testing. TCRdb reprocessed the reads and assigns one entry to each CDR3 protein sequence, leaving out DNA. The authors' filters were not applied to this entry. This specimen's table enumerates approximately 330,000 distinct CDR3 sequences. Around 2% of the sample is taken by the ten largest.

A roughly 2.7 ml peripheral blood sample was drawn into PAXgene tubes per donor and stored at -80°C. Without any T cell sorting, total RNA was extracted from whole blood using the PAXgene blood miRNA kit on an automated QIAcube. Deep TCRalpha and TCRbeta repertoire profiling with unique molecular barcoding was performed on peripheral blood of monozygotic twin pairs concordant or discordant for inflammatory bowel disease. Smoking habits were recorded for all twin pairs, with individuals classified as current, former or never smokers. Reading from cysteine to phenylalanine, the CDR3 counts 18 amino acids. No DNA sequence was recorded. As encoded in the germline V gene, CDR1 is SGHRS while CDR2 is YFSETQ.

Recombination connected TRBV5-1 to TRBJ1-6; TCRdb designates TRBD1, a call that cannot be tested without DNA. The clonotype was recovered from a human donor with ulcerative colitis or Crohn's disease, or a healthy co-twin of an affected twin (not recorded which). The sequenced sample was blood. The encoded CDR3 is CASSHRDSGFGYNSPLHF.